This entry lists 25 T cell receptor beta chains sequenced from one sample in a study of cytomegalovirus exposure and HLA in healthy donors. 13 Jbeta primers and 60 Vbeta primers were used for the PCR. Using immunoSEQ multiplex PCR, the repertoire was profiled, and TCRdb retains in-frame clones only, with some absent. This sample has about 220,000 clones, with roughly 80% found just once. Input material: PBMCs. These receptors originate from a woman aged 40 to 50 in good health and CMV-seropositive.

The rearrangement links TRBV18 to TRBJ1-1; 7 positions agree with TRBD1. Looked up from germline, CDR1 is KGHSH and CDR2 is LQKENI. J gave up 11 bases and V 2 bases, and 8 bases lay outside the gene matches. This CDR3 contains 13 residues. DNA of the CDR3: TGTGCCAGCTCACCATCGGGGACAGATACCGCTTTCTTT. Translating gives CASSPSGTDTAFF.

This sequence joins TRBV7-8 and TRBJ2-2; 8 bases are a match to TRBD1. V shed 2 bases and J 4 bases; nucleotides not matched to a gene: 9. CDR1 SGHVS and CDR2 FQNEAQ come from the germline V gene. The CDR3 runs to 17 residues. The CDR3 bases are TGTGCCAGCAGCTTACGAGCCAGGGGGCCTAGCACCGGGGAGCTGTTTTTT. Its protein is CASSLRARGPSTGELFF.

Only one count was recorded for this clone. This chain uses TRBV4-3 with TRBJ1-1; D gene unclear. V was pared by 0 bases and J by 11 bases, with 13 bases between. From germline, CDR1 is LGHNA and CDR2 YSLEER. The CDR3 sequence is 13 residues long. The CDR3 DNA follows: TGCGCCAGCAGCCAAGAGACAAAAAGGGAGGCTTTCTTT. It yields the protein CASSQETKREAFF.

The genes are TRBV2 and TRBJ1-5; D remains unclear. CDR3 length equals 12 residues. The V end was cut by 3 bases, the J end by 9 bases, with 9 bases between. Germline V lookup: CDR1 SNHLY, CDR2 FYNNEI. CDR3 bases: TGTGCCAGCAGTGAGGGCCCCCCGCCCCAGCATTTT. Protein product: CASSEGPPPQHF.

The V call is TRBV7-9, the J call TRBJ2-7; 8 bases map to TRBD1. The CDR3 runs 14 residues. J lost 2 bases, V lost 5 bases, and 5 bases had no gene match. The germline V gene encodes CDR1 SEHNR and CDR2 FQNEAQ (reference sequence). This chain's CDR3 is CASSRQGHPYEQYF. The CDR3 region has the DNA TGTGCCAGCAGCCGACAGGGGCATCCCTACGAGCAGTACTTC.

This chain uses TRBV30 with TRBJ2-3, with a possible D match to TRBD1 (6 bases). Trimming removed 5 bases from V and 0 bases from J, with 15 bases in between. Germline V gives CDR1 GTSNPN, CDR2 SVGIG (reference sequence). The CDR3 is made up of 15 amino acids. CDR3 nucleotide sequence: TGTGCCTGGCGCCCCGGACAGTTTAGCACAGATACGCAGTATTTT. The encoded protein is CAWRPGQFSTDTQYF.

The V gene is TRBV11-3, the J gene TRBJ2-7; D uncertain. From germline, CDR1 is SGHNT and CDR2 YENEEA. The V end lost 2 bases, the J end lost 6 bases, and 11 bases lay between the germline ends. The CDR3 length is 13 residues. CDR3 loop: CASSLTVLGEQYF. The CDR3 DNA reads as TGTGCCAGCAGCTTAACGGTCCTTGGCGAGCAGTACTTC.

Notes on this clone: The sample contains more than one DNA sequence encoding this CDR3. This chain links TRBV9 with TRBJ2-3; D is unresolved. The V end lost 4 bases, the J end lost 2 bases, and 5 bases lay between the germline ends. There are 12 residues in the CDR3. Germline CDR1 reads SGDLS; CDR2 reads YYNGEE. CDR3 sequence: CASSSLTDTQYF. In DNA, the CDR3 is TGTGCCAGCAGCTCCCTCACAGATACGCAGTATTTT. Full variable domain (outside the CDR3, taken from reference TRBV9 and TRBJ2-3): DSGVTQTPKHLITATGQRVTLRCSPRSGDLSVYWYQQSLDQGLQFLIQYYNGEERAKGNILERFSAQQFPDLHSELNLSSLELGDSALYFCASSSLTDTQYFGPGTRLTVL.

The J gene is TRBJ2-3, the V gene TRBV7-9; 8 nucleotides align to TRBD2. Per the germline V gene, CDR1 is SEHNR and CDR2 is FQNEAQ (reference sequence). The CDR3 extends over 15 amino acids. V trimming: 3 bases; J trimming: 6 bases; junction bases outside the gene matches: 8. CDR3 DNA sequence: TGTGCCAGCAGCTTGCACGGGGGGGCCGCCGATACGCAGTATTTT. Protein sequence: CASSLHGGAADTQYF. The whole variable domain, filled in from reference TRBV7-9 and TRBJ2-3, reads DTGVSQNPRHKITKRGQNVTFRCDPISEHNRLYWYRQTLGQGPEFLTYFQNEAQLEKSRLLSDRFSAERPKGSFSTLEIQRTEQGDSAMYLCASSLHGGAADTQYFGPGTRLTVL.

This clone has just a few counts. The V and J genes are TRBV4-1 and TRBJ1-1; a weak D match, TRBD1 (5 bases). The CDR3 runs to 13 residues. Germline CDR1 is MGHRA and CDR2 is YSYEKL. Trimming cost V 0 bases and J 3 bases, with 5 bases left between them. The CDR3 loop reads CASSQEGDTEAFF. The CDR3 DNA reads TGCGCCAGCAGCCAAGAAGGGGACACTGAAGCTTTCTTT.

CDR3 sequence: CASLVGVAPVGGELFF. For the CDR3, the DNA is TGTGCCAGTCTGGTTGGAGTAGCCCCGGTTGGGGGGGAGCTGTTTTTT. The gene calls are TRBV19 and TRBJ2-2, with no clear D. The CDR3 runs to 16 residues. The germline V gene encodes CDR1 LNHDA and CDR2 SQIVND (reference sequence). The V gene lost 8 bases and the J gene lost 8 bases, with 24 bases spanning the gap.

This clone was recorded once. The chain is built from TRBV7-9 and TRBJ1-3; TRBD1 agrees at 8 bases. Per the germline V gene, CDR1 is SEHNR and CDR2 is FQNEAQ (reference sequence). The junction had 6 bases not matched to a gene; V was cut back by 5 bases and J by 9 bases. The CDR3 is 13 amino acids. CDR3 sequence (DNA): TGTGCCAGCAGCCCGACAGGGGCTACCACCATATATTTT. Translation: CASSPTGATTIYF.

The chain links TRBV2 to TRBJ2-1; the D is unclear. The CDR3 covers 13 residues. Germline-derived CDR1 and CDR2 are SNHLY and FYNNEI. Trimming stripped 6 bases from V and 0 bases from J, with 6 bases between. CDR3 sequence (DNA): TGTGCCAGCAGACAGAACTCCTACAATGAGCAGTTCTTC. Its protein product is CASRQNSYNEQFF.

The rearrangement joins TRBV18 to TRBJ2-7, with 8 bases lining up with TRBD2. Looked up from germline, CDR1 is KGHSH and CDR2 is LQKENI. V was clipped by 3 bases and J by 6 bases; unmatched bases: 4. This CDR3 comprises 13 residues. This chain's CDR3 is CASSPPGLGEQYF. The CDR3 DNA reads TGTGCCAGCTCACCCCCGGGACTAGGCGAGCAGTACTTC.

The chain carries TRBV4-3 and TRBJ1-2; D unresolved. The V gene lost 2 bases and the J gene lost 1 base, with 11 bases spanning the gap. The CDR3 spans 15 residues. CDR1 is LGHNA and CDR2 is YSLEER in the germline V gene. In DNA, the CDR3 is TGCGCCAGCAGCCAAAGCCGTACCTATAACTATGGCTACACCTTC. Translating gives CASSQSRTYNYGYTF.

The chain combines TRBV19 with TRBJ2-7; a weak D match, TRBD1 (5 bases). This CDR3 spans 15 amino acids. Deletions cut 0 bases from V and 0 bases from J, with 9 bases between. Germline-derived CDR1 and CDR2 are LNHDA and SQIVND (reference sequence). The CDR3 is CASSIESGYSYEQYF. DNA for the CDR3: TGTGCCAGTAGTATAGAATCAGGGTACTCCTACGAGCAGTACTTC.

This clone showed up just once. The gene calls are TRBV18 and TRBJ1-1; TRBD1 is a possible D gene (6 bases). Germline V lookup: CDR1 KGHSH, CDR2 LQKENI. V was clipped by 8 bases and J by 0 bases, with 16 bases between them. This CDR3 has 15 amino acids. DNA for the CDR3: TGTGCCAGCCGCCAGGGGTCGGTCATGAACACTGAAGCTTTCTTT. Translation gives CASRQGSVMNTEAFF. The complete variable domain, with remaining parts taken from reference TRBV18 and TRBJ1-1, reads NAGVMQNPRHLVRRRGQEARLRCSPMKGHSHVYWYRQLPEEGLKFMVYLQKENIIDESGMPKERFSAEFPKEGPSILRIQQVVRGDSAAYFCASRQGSVMNTEAFFGQGTRLTVV.

This chain joins TRBV5-1 and TRBJ2-3; 9 nucleotides match TRBD1. The germline gives CDR1 SGHRS, CDR2 YFSETQ. CDR3 length: 16 amino acids. With V trimmed by 0 bases and J by 2 bases, 4 bases remained unmatched. The DNA of the CDR3 is TGCGCCAGCAGCTTGGAAGGACAGGGGAACACAGATACGCAGTATTTT. It encodes CASSLEGQGNTDTQYF.

The J gene is TRBJ2-7, the V gene TRBV4-1, with TRBD2 matching 11 bases. CDR1 is MGHRA and CDR2 is YSYEKL in the germline V gene. This CDR3 is built from 16 residues. Germline trimming cut 2 bases from V and 4 bases from J; bases unmatched to any gene: 7. CDR3 amino acids: CASSQWRLAGTYEQYF. The CDR3 DNA follows: TGCGCCAGCAGCCAATGGCGACTAGCGGGGACTTACGAGCAGTACTTC.

The rearrangement links TRBV5-4 to TRBJ2-5; D is perhaps TRBD1 (9 bases). The J call may be incorrect, as the DNA end agrees better with TRBJ2-7. The germline V gene has CDR1 SGHNT and CDR2 YYREEE (reference sequence). The CDR3 extends over 15 amino acids. The CDR3, as DNA: TGTGCCAGCAGCCGGGGGGGACAGGGAACCTACGAGCAGTACTTC. Translating gives CASSRGGQGTYEQYF.

The rearrangement uses TRBV30 and TRBJ1-2; 7 nucleotides align to TRBD1. CDR1 and CDR2 from the germline V gene are GTSNPN and SVGIG (reference sequence). The CDR3 runs 13 residues. V shed 4 bases, J shed 8 bases, and the junction held 10 bases outside the gene matches. The CDR3 nucleotides are TGTGCCTGGAACCGTGACAGGGATGAGGGCTACACCTTC. Protein: CAWNRDRDEGYTF.

The chain is built from TRBV9 and TRBJ2-5; TRBD1 aligns across 11 bases. Looked up from germline, CDR1 is SGDLS and CDR2 is YYNGEE. The CDR3 extends over 17 amino acids. J gave up 2 bases and V 3 bases, and 9 bases lay outside the gene matches. DNA for the CDR3: TGTGCCAGCAGCGATAGTCCGGGACAGGGGGGACAAGAGACCCAGTACTTC. Protein sequence: CASSDSPGQGGQETQYF.

The chain has TRBV5-6 and TRBJ2-2, with 11 bases that match TRBD2. Germline-derived CDR1 and CDR2 are SGHDT and YYEEEE. This CDR3 region has 16 residues. Unmatched junction bases numbered 10, after V lost 4 bases and J lost 8 bases. CDR3 coding DNA: TGTGCCAGCAGCCCTGGACTAGCGGGCCTCTTGGGGGAGCTGTTTTTT. Its translation is CASSPGLAGLLGELFF.

V gene TRBV4-3 combines with J gene TRBJ2-7; 8 bases align to TRBD2. The CDR3 has 17 amino acids. CDR1 LGHNA and CDR2 YSLEER come from the germline V gene. Trimming took 2 bases from V and 4 from J; bases not matched to a gene: 13. The CDR3 nucleotides are TGCGCCAGCAGCCAAATCACCCGGGGGGGCTTTGAGTACGAGCAGTACTTC. The encoded protein is CASSQITRGGFEYEQYF.

This chain joins TRBV6-5 and TRBJ1-3; D not resolved. From germline, CDR1 is MNHEY and CDR2 SVGAGI. The CDR3 totals 14 residues. The V end was cut by 6 bases, the J end by 0 bases, with 9 bases between. In DNA, the CDR3 is TGTGCCAGCAGCCTCGGGATCTCTGGAAACACCATATATTTT. It yields the protein CASSLGISGNTIYF.